This T cell receptor beta chain was identified in a study of cytomegalovirus exposure and HLA in healthy donors (dated by TCRdb to 2015 to 2018). Notes on the research overall: According to a later analysis, one platform produced both the roughly 130 validation repertoires and the 670 or so repertoires of the first cohort. A separate validation cohort of some 130 different subjects was used in addition to the 666-subject first cohort. High-throughput TCR immunosequencing, statistical association of individual TCRs with disease status, and machine learning were combined to predict cytomegalovirus infection status. The study aimed to test whether signatures of past pathogen exposure could be identified by cataloging public T cell receptors. The research as a whole found: The authors suggested that the approach could potentially be extended to other disease states and immunological phenotypes. Of the cluster scores, roughly 95% were above 0 in a later analysis, which found that TCRs clustered in the first cohort also tended to co-occur in the 120 or so validation repertoires. Three of the identified cytomegalovirus-associated TCR beta chains were confirmed in vitro to be specific for cytomegalovirus antigens. In the study, about 150 TCR beta chains were listed as associated with cytomegalovirus. All 120 or so repertoires were used to score co-occurrence in the validation cohort in a later analysis, because that analysis had no HLA typing for the cohort. The classifier was reported to diagnose cytomegalovirus status with high specificity and sensitivity in both the original and validation cohorts. While some public TCRs were present in many individuals, most TCR sequences turned up only very rarely across donors.

Library creation used the immunoSEQ multiplex PCR assay. The authors processed their data as follows. A statistical classification framework was built to diagnose cytomegalovirus status from the catalog of TCR beta chain sequences. TCRdb provides this immuneACCESS table in a form limited to in-frame rearrangements. Some clones are lacking; in checked studies, under half of them reflect an unresolved V gene, and why the rest are absent is not known. From that table come the V and J calls and clone size; the DNA was used to work out D and trimming. The sample table records approximately 100,000 clones; 93% of these occur just once. Approximately 1% of the sample comes from the top ten. From V the trimming removes 3 bases and from J it removes 2 bases, while the gene matches leave 10 bases of the junction unaccounted for. CDR1 SQVTM and CDR2 ANQGSEA are derived from the germline V gene. Taken from cysteine to phenylalanine, the CDR3 has 16 residues. This entry keeps only the CDR3 DNA: 48 bases, framed from base 1.

About this clone: This clone's antigen is unknown. Per-base qualities were not stored, and no clone one base away is much larger.

Donors formed part of the validation cohort, which comprised fewer than 150 subjects and was distinct from the first cohort of some 700 subjects. The specimen sequenced was PBMCs. The sequence is built from TRBV29-1 and TRBJ2-3, with 8 central nucleotides matching TRBD2. The clonotype originates from a woman aged 25 to 39 in good health and CMV-seropositive. The nucleotide sequence is TGCAGCGTTGAGGGAGCGGGAGCGAGGTCCACAGATACGCAGTATTTT. The translation is CSVEGAGARSTDTQYF.